The 15 T cell receptor beta chains presented below share a single source sample, sequenced in a study of T cell responses to AZD1222 COVID-19 vaccine (dated by TCRdb to 2020 to 2022). What the time point label conveys for this sample: baseline before first vaccination. The library was produced with the immunoSEQ multiplex PCR assay. Imported from immuneACCESS, the table was reduced by TCRdb to in-frame sequences with V and J called. These copies leave out some clones; in studies compared against another copy, an unresolved V gene accounts for under half, and the cause of the remainder is not known. The table for this sample lists around 80,000 clones; roughly 88% of them were counted only once. Around 9.9% of the sample is taken by the ten largest. The source was peripheral blood, collected on day 0 of AZD1222 vaccination. The receptor set was obtained from an adult in good health.

The chain uses TRBV29-1 and TRBJ1-2; maybe TRBD1 (5 bases). The CDR3 loop spans 13 amino acids. Germline CDR1 is SQVTM and CDR2 is ANQGSEA. The ends were cut back, 5 bases at V and 4 bases at J, with 14 bases in the middle. CDR3 in DNA: TGCAGCGTTTCGGAGGATGGGGCCTATGGCTACACCTTC. This codes for CSVSEDGAYGYTF. The full variable domain, with the rest looked up from reference TRBV29-1 and TRBJ1-2, is SAVISQKPSRDICQRGTSLTIQCQVDSQVTMMFWYRQQPGQSLTLIATANQGSEATYESGFVIDKFPISRPNLTFSTLTVSNMSPEDSSIYLCSVSEDGAYGYTFGSGTRLTVV.

The chain uses TRBV20-1 and TRBJ2-1, with no clear D. Looked up from germline, CDR1 is DFQATT and CDR2 is SNEGSKA (reference sequence). Trimming cost V 2 bases and J 8 bases, with 7 bases left between them. The length of the CDR3 is 11 residues. The CDR3 spells CSARHQDEQFF. The DNA of the CDR3 is TGCAGTGCTAGACACCAGGATGAGCAGTTCTTC.

This sequence joins TRBV12-3 or TRBV12-4 and TRBJ2-7; tentative D call: TRBD2 (5 bases). CDR3 length: 13 amino acids. V gave up 6 bases and J gave up 6 bases, with 15 bases separating them. CDR3 amino acids: CASSWLASGEQYF. The DNA for the CDR3 is TGTGCCAGCAGCTGGCTAGCAAGTGGCGAGCAGTACTTC.

The DNA of the CDR3 is TGTGCCAGCAGAGCTAACTATGGCTACACCTTC. Translating gives CASRANYGYTF. The J gene is TRBJ1-2, the V gene TRBV3-1 (or the pseudogene TRBV3-2), with D hard to call. The V end was cut by 6 bases, the J end by 0 bases, with 2 bases between. Per germline, CDR1 LGHDT and CDR2 YNNKEL (reference sequence). The CDR3 is 11 residues long.

V is TRBV10-2 and J is TRBJ2-2; TRBD1 matches 7 bases. Germline values: CDR1 WSHSY, CDR2 SAAADI. J gave up 1 base and V 6 bases, and 8 bases lay outside the gene matches. CDR3 length: 16 amino acids. This CDR3 reads CASSDARTGNTGELFF. CDR3 nucleotides: TGCGCCAGCAGCGACGCCCGGACAGGGAACACCGGGGAGCTGTTTTTT.

J is TRBJ2-1 and V is TRBV28; D not resolved. The CDR3 length is 10 residues. CDR1 and CDR2 from the germline V gene are MDHEN and SYDVKM. Trimming took off 3 bases at V and 9 bases at J, with 3 bases between the two ends. The CDR3 loop reads CASSLGEQFF. The CDR3 DNA reads as TGTGCCAGCAGTTTGGGTGAGCAGTTCTTC.

The genes are TRBV5-1 and TRBJ1-2; unclear D gene. Germline CDR1 is SGHRS and CDR2 is YFSETQ. CDR3 length: 16 amino acids. V gave up 1 base and J gave up 2 bases, with 15 bases separating them. CDR3 amino acids: CASSLSPGSPNYGYTF. CDR3 DNA sequence: TGCGCCAGCAGCTTGTCTCCGGGGAGTCCCAACTATGGCTACACCTTC.

The chain joins TRBV11-3 to TRBJ1-5, with unresolved D. CDR3 size: 15 residues. The germline CDR1 and CDR2 sequences are SGHNT and YENEEA. The ends were cut back, 0 bases at V and 0 bases at J, with 6 bases in the middle. CDR3 protein: CASSLDSDSNQPQHF. CDR3 DNA sequence: TGTGCCAGCAGCTTAGATAGTGATAGCAATCAGCCCCAGCATTTT. Combining the CDR3 with reference TRBV11-3 and TRBJ1-5 gives the whole variable domain EAGVVQSPRYKIIEKKQPVAFWCNPISGHNTLYWYLQNLGQGPELLIRYENEEAVDDSQLPKDRFSAERLKGVDSTLKIQPAELGDSAVYLCASSLDSDSNQPQHFGDGTRLSIL.

The chain employs TRBV4-2 and TRBJ2-1; TRBD2 aligns across 12 bases. J was trimmed by 7 bases and V by 0 bases; bases with no gene match: 7. Looked up from germline, CDR1 is LGHNA and CDR2 is YNFKEQ. The CDR3 totals 17 residues. The CDR3 DNA follows: TGTGCCAGCAGCCAAGACGGAACTAGCGGGGGGATTAATGAGCAGTTCTTC. Translation: CASSQDGTSGGINEQFF.

This rearrangement joins TRBV28 to TRBJ1-2; 7 bases match TRBD1. The CDR3 contains 16 residues. V lost 7 bases and J lost 0; bases outside the gene matches: 11. The germline CDR1 and CDR2 sequences are MDHEN and SYDVKM. This CDR3 reads CASTRADRRTNYGYTF. CDR3 bases: TGTGCCAGCACCCGGGCGGACAGGCGAACTAACTATGGCTACACCTTC.

The J gene is TRBJ1-2, the V gene TRBV11-2, with D possibly matching TRBD1 (6 bases). This CDR3 is built from 12 residues. CDR1 is SGHAT and CDR2 is FQNNGV in the germline V gene. V lost 5 bases to trimming and J lost 8 bases, with 12 bases between them. In nucleotides, the CDR3 is TGTGCCAGCAGCCCGGGACAAACCGGCTACACCTTC. Amino acid sequence: CASSPGQTGYTF.

The chain uses TRBV12-5 and TRBJ1-2; D call uncertain. Germline CDR1 is LGHNT and CDR2 is FRNRAP. Trimming cost V 1 base and J 5 bases, with 8 bases left between them. This CDR3 has 13 residues. The DNA for the CDR3 is TGTGCTAGTGGTTTGGGTGCGGCGTATGGCTACACCTTC. Translating gives CASGLGAAYGYTF.

The DNA of the CDR3 is TGTGCCAGCAGGGGGACTAGCCAAGGAGAGCAGTACTTC. It codes for CASRGTSQGEQYF. This rearrangement joins TRBV6-6 to TRBJ2-7; 9 bases map to TRBD2. The germline CDR1 and CDR2 sequences are MNHNY and SVGAGI (reference sequence). The V segment lost 6 bases and the J segment 7 bases; nucleotides outside the gene matches: 7. This CDR3 is built from 13 residues.

This chain uses TRBV9 with TRBJ2-2; 11 positions match TRBD1. The V segment lost 4 bases and the J segment 5 bases; nucleotides outside the gene matches: 7. Germline CDR1 reads SGDLS; CDR2 reads YYNGEE. This CDR3 comprises 16 residues. CDR3 coding DNA: TGTGCCAGCAGCCCGGACAGGGGGCGCGAGACCGGGGAGCTGTTTTTT. This translates into CASSPDRGRETGELFF. The full variable domain, with the rest looked up from reference TRBV9 and TRBJ2-2, is DSGVTQTPKHLITATGQRVTLRCSPRSGDLSVYWYQQSLDQGLQFLIQYYNGEERAKGNILERFSAQQFPDLHSELNLSSLELGDSALYFCASSPDRGRETGELFFGEGSRLTVL.

This chain links TRBV25-1 with TRBJ1-1; D possibly corresponds to TRBD1 (6 bases). Germline V gene sequence: CDR1 MGHDK, CDR2 SYGVNS. The CDR3 has 14 residues. V lost 1 base and J lost 5, with 11 bases in between. CDR3 residues: CASSEWGPGTEAFF. The CDR3 DNA sequence: TGTGCCAGCAGTGAATGGGGGCCTGGGACTGAAGCTTTCTTT.